A single sample is the source of the 17 T cell receptor beta chains below, sequenced in a study of T cells in Graves' hyperthyroidism and ophthalmopathy. RNA transcripts served as the template for amplifying TCR beta CDR3 regions. Using the HTBI primer set, a first-round RT-PCR was run on the TCR CDR3. Via MiXCR, TCRdb re-called the multiplex PCR reads, giving one row per CDR3 protein. The sample has fewer than 750,000 distinct CDR3 sequences, just over 45% seen once. The sequencing sample was made of peripheral blood or thyroid tissue (not recorded which). The receptors derive from a woman aged 18-35 years with Graves' hyperthyroidism.

The rearrangement joins TRBV5-4 to TRBJ2-7; D remains ambiguous. Trimming removed 5 bases at V and 2 bases at J, with 20 bases between. The CDR3 extends over 16 amino acids. Germline CDR1 and CDR2: SGHNT and YYREEE (reference sequence). Here the CDR3 reads CASSWGSRDRPYEQYF. The CDR3 region has the DNA TGTGCCAGCAGTTGGGGTTCTAGGGATAGGCCCTACGAGCAGTACTTC.

Many counts were recorded for this clonotype. The chain has TRBV12-3 or TRBV12-4 and TRBJ1-5; D gene uncertain. The CDR3 loop spans 14 amino acids. V gave up 5 bases and J gave up 0 bases, with 8 bases separating them. The CDR3: CASSPPDSNQPQHF. The CDR3 region has the DNA TGTGCCAGCAGTCCCCCAGATAGCAATCAGCCCCAGCATTTT.

This clonotype has at least ten counts. The DNA for the CDR3 is TGTGCCAGCAGCAACACAAGGTTGAGCACTGAAGCTTTCTTT. Amino acids: CASSNTRLSTEAFF. V and J are TRBV7-2 and TRBJ1-1; D ambiguous. Germline lookup yields CDR1 SGHTA and CDR2 FQGNSA. CDR3 size: 14 residues. Trimming took 5 bases from V and 4 from J, leaving 14 bases between them.

This clonotype was picked up many times. The CDR3 reads CASSPGPSGEQYF. CDR3 in DNA: TGTGCCAGCTCACCAGGGCCATCGGGCGAGCAGTACTTC. The chain uses TRBV18 and TRBJ2-7; D ambiguous. Trimming took 2 bases from V and 6 from J, leaving 11 bases between them. CDR1 is KGHSH, CDR2 LQKENI, per germline. The CDR3 runs to 13 residues.

The chain is built from TRBV20-1 and TRBJ1-1; 9 positions agree with TRBD1. The CDR3 is made up of 12 amino acids. V gave up 1 base and J gave up 7 bases; unmatched junction bases: 1. The germline CDR1 and CDR2 sequences are DFQATT and SNEGSKA (reference sequence). The CDR3 region is CSARGTGVEAFF. CDR3 nucleotides: TGCAGTGCTAGAGGGACAGGGGTTGAAGCTTTCTTT.

The V call is TRBV7-6, the J call TRBJ1-2; D may be TRBD1 (6 bases). The CDR3 length is 19 residues. Germline CDR1 SGHVS, CDR2 FNYEAQ. V was clipped by 5 bases and J by 2 bases, with 27 bases between them. CDR3 amino acids: CASSPPSSRPATGNYGYTF. Here the CDR3 DNA reads TGTGCCAGCAGCCCACCTTCCTCGCGTCCGGCGACAGGCAACTATGGCTACACCTTC.

The chain joins TRBV12-3 or TRBV12-4 to TRBJ1-6; perhaps TRBD1 as D (6 bases). V lost 4 bases, J lost 11 bases, and 18 bases lay in between. The CDR3 contains 15 residues. Written as DNA, the CDR3 is TGTGCCAGCAGTTACCCCGGGACACTTGTCACACCCCTCCACTTT. Translating it yields CASSYPGTLVTPLHF.

This clonotype has a count of ten or more. V gene TRBV20-1 combines with J gene TRBJ2-7; D remains unclear. This CDR3 contains 16 residues. V lost 1 base to trimming and J lost 0 bases, with 16 bases between them. CDR1 is DFQATT, CDR2 SNEGSKA, per germline (reference sequence). The CDR3 DNA follows: TGCAGTGCTAGAGCTCTGGACGGCATCCACTCCTACGAGCAGTACTTC. Translating it yields CSARALDGIHSYEQYF.

The chain uses TRBV29-1 and TRBJ1-2, with a possible D match to TRBD1 (5 bases). Germline lookup yields CDR1 SQVTM and CDR2 ANQGSEA. V lost 6 bases and J lost 5, with 22 bases in between. The length of the CDR3 is 15 residues. The CDR3 is CSVVSGTVRSYGYTF. The CDR3, as DNA: TGCAGCGTCGTCTCCGGGACGGTTCGATCTTATGGCTACACCTTC. Supplemented by reference TRBV29-1 and TRBJ1-2, the full variable domain reads SAVISQKPSRDICQRGTSLTIQCQVDSQVTMMFWYRQQPGQSLTLIATANQGSEATYESGFVIDKFPISRPNLTFSTLTVSNMSPEDSSIYLCSVVSGTVRSYGYTFGSGTRLTVV.

This clonotype was seen many times. The chain couples TRBV5-1 to TRBJ1-2; possible D gene TRBD1, 6 bases. V was clipped by 0 bases and J by 8 bases, with 14 bases between them. CDR1 is SGHRS, CDR2 YFSETQ, per germline. CDR3 length: 14 amino acids. The CDR3 sequence: CASSLDTGWDGYTF. DNA of the CDR3: TGCGCCAGCAGCTTGGATACAGGGTGGGACGGCTACACCTTC. Supplemented by reference TRBV5-1 and TRBJ1-2, the full variable domain reads KAGVTQTPRYLIKTRGQQVTLSCSPISGHRSVSWYQQTPGQGLQFLFEYFSETQRNKGNFPGRFSGRQFSNSRSEMNVSTLELGDSALYLCASSLDTGWDGYTFGSGTRLTVV.

The V and J genes are TRBV7-9 and TRBJ1-6; D uncertain. The CDR3 has 16 residues. V lost 7 bases and J 6 bases, leaving 19 bases between the germline ends. CDR1 SEHNR and CDR2 FQNEAQ come from the germline V gene (reference sequence). The CDR3 bases are TGTGCCAGCACCGACCTCGGACTAGCGGGTAATTCACCCCTCCACTTT. It yields the protein CASTDLGLAGNSPLHF.

V is TRBV7-3 and J is TRBJ2-2; a weak D match, TRBD1 (6 bases). Between the trimmed V and J ends, which lost 5 bases and 7 bases, there was a span of 11 bases. The CDR3 loop spans 13 amino acids. Germline V gives CDR1 SGHTA, CDR2 FQGTGA. The chain's CDR3 is CASSTQGNGELFF. CDR3 nucleotide sequence: TGTGCCAGCAGCACCCAGGGGAACGGGGAGCTGTTTTTT.

This chain uses TRBV15 with TRBJ2-6; D gene uncertain. Germline loops: CDR1 LNHNV, CDR2 YYDKDF (reference sequence). With 0 bases removed from V and 4 bases from J, the gap between germline ends came to 7 bases. The CDR3 covers 15 residues. In DNA form, the CDR3 reads TGTGCCACCAGCAGAGAGGTCACCGGGGCCAACGTCCTGACTTTC. Translated: CATSREVTGANVLTF. Variable domain in full (rest from reference TRBV15 and TRBJ2-6): DAMVIQNPRYQVTQFGKPVTLSCSQTLNHNVMYWYQQKSSQAPKLLFHYYDKDFNNEADTPDNFQSRRPNTSFCFLDIRSPGLGDTAMYLCATSREVTGANVLTFGAGSRLTVL.

This clonotype came up many times. This chain uses TRBV4-1 with TRBJ1-2; no reliable D call. Trimming took 1 base from V and 5 from J, leaving 14 bases between them. Germline V gene data show CDR1 as MGHRA and CDR2 as YSYEKL. The CDR3 is 15 residues long. The chain's CDR3 is CASSQGWIAVYGYTF. DNA of the CDR3: TGCGCCAGCAGCCAAGGATGGATAGCGGTTTATGGCTACACCTTC.

The V call is TRBV5-4, the J call TRBJ2-2, with 14 bases lining up with TRBD2. The germline V gene encodes CDR1 SGHNT and CDR2 YYREEE (reference sequence). Trimming took 2 bases from V and 4 from J; bases not matched to a gene: 10. The CDR3 loop spans 19 amino acids. The CDR3 spells CASSFIIGTSGRSTGELFF. In DNA form, the CDR3 reads TGTGCCAGCAGCTTTATAATCGGGACTAGCGGGAGAAGCACCGGGGAGCTGTTTTTT.

The chain employs TRBV27 and TRBJ2-2, with D perhaps matching TRBD1 (5 bases). The V and J ends lost 5 bases and 2 bases respectively, with 15 bases between them. This CDR3 spans 16 amino acids. Looked up from germline, CDR1 is MNHEY and CDR2 is SMNVEV (reference sequence). CDR3 amino acids: CASSGRLWGNTGELFF. For the CDR3, the DNA is TGTGCCAGCAGTGGGCGGTTGTGGGGCAACACCGGGGAGCTGTTTTTT.

A few counts support this clonotype. This chain uses TRBV30 with TRBJ1-4; possible D gene TRBD1, 6 bases. The CDR3 extends over 14 amino acids. The V end lost 0 bases, the J end lost 7 bases, and 12 bases lay between the germline ends. Germline CDR1 reads GTSNPN; CDR2 reads SVGIG (reference sequence). Written as DNA, the CDR3 is TGTGCCTGGAGTGTAAGCCAGGGGTTTGAAAAACTGTTTTTT. Its protein product is CAWSVSQGFEKLFF.